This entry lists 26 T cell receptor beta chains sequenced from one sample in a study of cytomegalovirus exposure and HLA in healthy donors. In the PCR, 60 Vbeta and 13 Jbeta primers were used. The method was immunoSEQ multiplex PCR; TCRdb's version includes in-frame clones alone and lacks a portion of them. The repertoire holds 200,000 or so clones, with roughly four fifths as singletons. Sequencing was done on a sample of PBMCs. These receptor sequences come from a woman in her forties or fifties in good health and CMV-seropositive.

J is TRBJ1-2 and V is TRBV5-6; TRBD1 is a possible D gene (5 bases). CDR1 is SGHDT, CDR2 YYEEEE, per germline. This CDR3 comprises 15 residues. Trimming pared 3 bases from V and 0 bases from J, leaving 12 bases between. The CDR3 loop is CASSSLLTANYGYTF. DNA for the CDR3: TGTGCCAGCAGCTCCCTTTTGACAGCTAACTATGGCTACACCTTC.

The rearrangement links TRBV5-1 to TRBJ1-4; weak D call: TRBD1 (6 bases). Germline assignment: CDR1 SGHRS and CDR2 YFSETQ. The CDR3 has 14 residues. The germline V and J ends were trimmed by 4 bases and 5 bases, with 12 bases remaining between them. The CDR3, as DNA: TGCGCCAGCAGCGAGGGGGTCATGAATGAAAAACTGTTTTTT. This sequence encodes CASSEGVMNEKLFF.

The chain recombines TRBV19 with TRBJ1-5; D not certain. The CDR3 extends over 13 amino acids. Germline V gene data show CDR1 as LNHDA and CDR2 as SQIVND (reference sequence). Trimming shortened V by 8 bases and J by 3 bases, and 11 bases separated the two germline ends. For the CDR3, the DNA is TGTGCCAGTTCCGTTGGCCTCAATCAGCCCCAGCATTTT. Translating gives CASSVGLNQPQHF.

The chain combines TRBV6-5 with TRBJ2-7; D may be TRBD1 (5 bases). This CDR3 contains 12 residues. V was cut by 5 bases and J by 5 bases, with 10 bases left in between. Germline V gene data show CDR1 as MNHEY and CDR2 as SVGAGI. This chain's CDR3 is CASSRDSNEQYF. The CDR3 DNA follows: TGTGCCAGCAGTCGCGACAGCAACGAGCAGTACTTC.

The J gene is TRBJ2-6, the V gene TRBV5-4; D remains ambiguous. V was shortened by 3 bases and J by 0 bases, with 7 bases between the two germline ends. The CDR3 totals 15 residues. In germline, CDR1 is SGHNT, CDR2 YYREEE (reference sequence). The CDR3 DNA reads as TGTGCCAGCAGCTCCGACACCTCTGGGGCCAACGTCCTGACTTTC. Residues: CASSSDTSGANVLTF. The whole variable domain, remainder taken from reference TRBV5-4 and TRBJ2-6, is ETGVTQSPTHLIKTRGQQVTLRCSSQSGHNTVSWYQQALGQGPQFIFQYYREEENGRGNFPPRFSGLQFPNYSSELNVNALELDDSALYLCASSSDTSGANVLTFGAGSRLTVL.

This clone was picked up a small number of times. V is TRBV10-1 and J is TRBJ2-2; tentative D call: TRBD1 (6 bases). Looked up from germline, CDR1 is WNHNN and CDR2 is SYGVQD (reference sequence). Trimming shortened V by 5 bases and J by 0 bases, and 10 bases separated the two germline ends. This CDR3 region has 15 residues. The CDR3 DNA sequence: TGCGCCAGCAGTTCCGGGACACCGAACACCGGGGAGCTGTTTTTT. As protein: CASSSGTPNTGELFF.

The CDR3 DNA sequence: TGTGCCAGCAGCAGAGGGACTAGCGGGGCAACAGATACGCAGTATTTT. This sequence encodes CASSRGTSGATDTQYF. The rearrangement links TRBV5-4 to TRBJ2-3; 13 bases align to TRBD2. The CDR3 has 16 amino acids. CDR1 is SGHNT and CDR2 is YYREEE in the germline V gene (reference sequence). The V and J ends lost 4 bases and 3 bases, in that order; junction bases with no gene match: 5.

The CDR3 sequence is CASSNGGRETQYF. In DNA, the CDR3 is TGTGCCAGTAGTAACGGGGGGAGAGAGACCCAGTACTTC. The V call is TRBV19, the J call TRBJ2-5; 7 bases match TRBD2. V was pared by 4 bases and J by 4 bases, with 3 bases of the junction left unmatched. The CDR3 length is 13 residues. Germline V gene lookup returns CDR1 LNHDA and CDR2 SQIVND (reference sequence).

As DNA, the CDR3 is TGCGCCAGCAGCTTTCAGGGGGGCGTAGGTGAAAAACTGTTTTTT. This gives the protein CASSFQGGVGEKLFF. The chain employs TRBV5-1 and TRBJ1-4; 7 nucleotides match TRBD1. The CDR3 is 15 amino acids. CDR1 is SGHRS, CDR2 YFSETQ, per germline. Trimming at V came to 2 bases and at J to 7 bases, leaving 8 bases not matched to a gene.

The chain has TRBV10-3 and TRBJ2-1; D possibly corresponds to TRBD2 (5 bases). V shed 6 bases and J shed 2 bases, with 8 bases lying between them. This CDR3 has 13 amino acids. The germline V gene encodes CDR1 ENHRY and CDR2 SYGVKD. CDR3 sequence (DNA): TGTGCCATCAGCCTAGCCGCCTACAATGAGCAGTTCTTC. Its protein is CAISLAAYNEQFF.

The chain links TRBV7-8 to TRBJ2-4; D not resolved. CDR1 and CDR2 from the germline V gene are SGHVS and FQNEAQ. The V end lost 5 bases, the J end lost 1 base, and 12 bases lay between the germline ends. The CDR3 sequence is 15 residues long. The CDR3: CASSPSPGAKNIQYF. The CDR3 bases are TGTGCCAGCAGCCCCTCGCCCGGTGCCAAAAACATTCAGTACTTC.

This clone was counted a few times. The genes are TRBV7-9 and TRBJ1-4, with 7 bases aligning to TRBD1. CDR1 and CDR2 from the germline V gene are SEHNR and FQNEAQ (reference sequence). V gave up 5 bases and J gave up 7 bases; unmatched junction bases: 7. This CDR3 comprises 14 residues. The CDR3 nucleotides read TGTGCCAGCAGCCAAGGGGGCGTGTTTGAAAAACTGTTTTTT. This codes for CASSQGGVFEKLFF.

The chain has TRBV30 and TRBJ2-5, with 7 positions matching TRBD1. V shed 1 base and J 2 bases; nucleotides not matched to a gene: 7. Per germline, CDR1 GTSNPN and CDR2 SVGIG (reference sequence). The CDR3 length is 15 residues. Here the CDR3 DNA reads TGTGCCTGGAGTGGCCTTGGACAGGCTCAAGAGACCCAGTACTTC. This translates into CAWSGLGQAQETQYF.

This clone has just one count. CDR3 sequence: CASSSGTGYNQPQHF. The CDR3, as DNA: TGTGCCAGCAGCTCCGGGACAGGGTACAATCAGCCCCAGCATTTT. V is TRBV5-6 and J is TRBJ1-5, with 9 bases matching TRBD1. V lost 3 bases and J lost 3; bases outside the gene matches: 4. Germline CDR1 SGHDT, CDR2 YYEEEE. CDR3 length: 15 amino acids. Drawing the rest from reference TRBV5-6 and TRBJ1-5, the complete variable domain is DAGVTQSPTHLIKTRGQQVTLRCSPKSGHDTVSWYQQALGQGPQFIFQYYEEEERQRGNFPDRFSGHQFPNYSSELNVNALLLGDSALYLCASSSGTGYNQPQHFGDGTRLSIL.

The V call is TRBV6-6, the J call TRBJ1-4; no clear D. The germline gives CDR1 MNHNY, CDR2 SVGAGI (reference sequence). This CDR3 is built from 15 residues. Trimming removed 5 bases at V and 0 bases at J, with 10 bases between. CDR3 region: CASSKRTATNEKLFF. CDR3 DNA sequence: TGTGCCAGCAGTAAAAGAACTGCAACTAATGAAAAACTGTTTTTT.

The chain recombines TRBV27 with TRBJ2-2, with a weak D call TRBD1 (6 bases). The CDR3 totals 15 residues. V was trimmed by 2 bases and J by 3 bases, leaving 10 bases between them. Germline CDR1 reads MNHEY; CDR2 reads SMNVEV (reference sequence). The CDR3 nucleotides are TGTGCCAGCAGTTTACTCCACAGGGACACCGGGGAGCTGTTTTTT. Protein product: CASSLLHRDTGELFF.

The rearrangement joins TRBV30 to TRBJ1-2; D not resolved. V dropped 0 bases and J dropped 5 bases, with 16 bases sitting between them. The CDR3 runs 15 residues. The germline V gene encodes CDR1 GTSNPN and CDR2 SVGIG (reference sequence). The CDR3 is CAWSVLGQIRYGYTF. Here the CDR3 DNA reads TGTGCCTGGAGTGTACTAGGGCAGATTCGATATGGCTACACCTTC. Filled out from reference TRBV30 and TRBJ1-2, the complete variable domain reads SQTIHQWPATLVQPVGSPLSLECTVEGTSNPNLYWYRQAAGRGLQLLFYSVGIGQISSEVPQNLSASRPQDRQFILSSKKLLLSDSGFYLCAWSVLGQIRYGYTFGSGTRLTVV.

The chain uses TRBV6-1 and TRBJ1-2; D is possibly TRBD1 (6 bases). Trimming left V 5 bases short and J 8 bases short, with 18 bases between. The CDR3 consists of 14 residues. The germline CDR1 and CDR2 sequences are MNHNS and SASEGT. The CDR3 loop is CASSSIQGIGGYTF. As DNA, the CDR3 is TGTGCCAGCAGTTCGATACAGGGTATTGGGGGCTACACCTTC.

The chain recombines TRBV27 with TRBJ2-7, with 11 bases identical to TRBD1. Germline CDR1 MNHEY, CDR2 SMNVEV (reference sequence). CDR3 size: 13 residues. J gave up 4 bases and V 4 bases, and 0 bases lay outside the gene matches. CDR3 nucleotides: TGTGCCAGCAGTTGGGACAGGGGGTACGAGCAGTACTTC. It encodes CASSWDRGYEQYF.

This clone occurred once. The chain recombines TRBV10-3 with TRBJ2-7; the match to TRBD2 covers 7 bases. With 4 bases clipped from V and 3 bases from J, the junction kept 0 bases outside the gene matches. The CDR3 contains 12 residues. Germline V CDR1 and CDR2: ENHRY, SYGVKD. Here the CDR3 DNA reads TGTGCCATCAGTGGGGGGGGCTACGAGCAGTACTTC. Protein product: CAISGGGYEQYF.

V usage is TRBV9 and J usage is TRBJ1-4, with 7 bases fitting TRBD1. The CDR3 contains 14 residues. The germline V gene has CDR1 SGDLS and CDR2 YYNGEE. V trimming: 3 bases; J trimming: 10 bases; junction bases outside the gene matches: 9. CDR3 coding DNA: TGTGCCAGCAGCGGGGGACAGACCTCCGGAAAACTGTTTTTT. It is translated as CASSGGQTSGKLFF.

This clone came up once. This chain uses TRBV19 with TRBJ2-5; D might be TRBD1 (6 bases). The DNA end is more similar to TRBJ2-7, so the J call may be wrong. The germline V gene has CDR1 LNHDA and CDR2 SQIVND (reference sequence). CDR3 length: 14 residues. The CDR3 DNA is TGTGCCAGTAGTAAGGGAATGGGACATTACGAGCAGTACTTC. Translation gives CASSKGMGHYEQYF.

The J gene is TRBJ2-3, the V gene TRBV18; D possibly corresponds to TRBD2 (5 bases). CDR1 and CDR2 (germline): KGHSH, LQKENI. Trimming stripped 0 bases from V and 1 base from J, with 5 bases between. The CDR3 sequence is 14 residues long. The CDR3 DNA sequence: TGTGCCAGCTCACCACCGGGAGGCACAGATACGCAGTATTTT. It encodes CASSPPGGTDTQYF.

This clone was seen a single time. CDR3 bases: TGTGCCAGCAGTCTTCAGGGGGCGGGAAACTATGGCTACACCTTC. Encoded protein: CASSLQGAGNYGYTF. This chain connects TRBV2 to TRBJ1-2, with 8 nucleotides matching TRBD1. The length of the CDR3 is 15 residues. V shed 5 bases and J 2 bases; nucleotides not matched to a gene: 7. Germline V CDR1 and CDR2: SNHLY, FYNNEI.

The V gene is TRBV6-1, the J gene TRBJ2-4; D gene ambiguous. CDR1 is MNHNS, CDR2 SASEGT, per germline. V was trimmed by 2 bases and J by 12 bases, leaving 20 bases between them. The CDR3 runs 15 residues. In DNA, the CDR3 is TGTGCCAGCAGTGAACCTGACATGCCGAGTTTCAGTCAGTACTTC. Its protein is CASSEPDMPSFSQYF.

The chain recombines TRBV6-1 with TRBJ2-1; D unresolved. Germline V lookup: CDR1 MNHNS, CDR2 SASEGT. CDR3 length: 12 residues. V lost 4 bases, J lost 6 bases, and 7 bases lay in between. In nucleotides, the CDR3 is TGTGCCAGCAGTGCTAACAGCAATGAGCAGTTCTTC. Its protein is CASSANSNEQFF.